Below, 29 T cell receptor beta chains from the same sample are listed, as sequenced in a study of T cell responses to AZD1222 COVID-19 vaccine. This table comes from immunoSEQ multiplex PCR, and its TCRdb copy is limited to in-frame clones, with some not included. The table has 150,000 or so clones, about 90% seen once. This sample comprised peripheral blood, obtained 28 days after the second AZD1222 dose. These receptors originate from an adult who received the AZD1222 COVID-19 vaccine.

This chain links TRBV3-1 (or the pseudogene TRBV3-2) with TRBJ2-7, with D perhaps matching TRBD1 (6 bases). The CDR3 is 14 amino acids. With 3 bases removed from V and 7 bases from J, the gap between germline ends came to 16 bases. Germline V gives CDR1 LGHDT, CDR2 YNNKEL (reference sequence). CDR3 amino acids: CASSHRGSAGEQYF. In DNA, the CDR3 is TGTGCCAGCAGCCACAGGGGATCCGCCGGGGAGCAGTACTTC.

The chain couples TRBV6-5 to TRBJ1-2; 8 bases fit TRBD1. Germline assignment: CDR1 MNHEY and CDR2 SVGAGI. This CDR3 is 14 amino acids long. Trimming at V came to 5 bases and at J to 3 bases, leaving 5 bases not matched to a gene. The CDR3 sequence is CASSRQGPHYGYTF. The DNA for the CDR3 is TGTGCCAGCAGTCGACAGGGGCCTCACTATGGCTACACCTTC.

The rearrangement links TRBV6-1 to TRBJ1-1; 8 nucleotides line up with TRBD1. Trimming removed 2 bases from V and 6 bases from J; junction bases left unmatched: 5. Germline assignment: CDR1 MNHNS and CDR2 SASEGT. This CDR3 region has 14 residues. The CDR3: CASSEPRGLAEAFF. CDR3 DNA: TGTGCCAGCAGTGAACCCAGGGGGCTGGCTGAAGCTTTCTTT.

This clone showed up just once. This chain links TRBV2 with TRBJ1-2; 7 nucleotides align to TRBD1. The CDR3 length is 14 residues. V shed 8 bases and J 7 bases; nucleotides not matched to a gene: 13. The germline V gene has CDR1 SNHLY and CDR2 FYNNEI. This chain's CDR3 is CASSGIGGAGGYTF. The DNA for the CDR3 is TGTGCCAGCTCAGGGATAGGGGGCGCTGGTGGCTACACCTTC.

The chain joins TRBV19 to TRBJ1-1; a weak D match, TRBD1 (6 bases). V shed 6 bases and J shed 8 bases, with 16 bases lying between them. In germline, CDR1 is LNHDA, CDR2 SQIVND (reference sequence). The CDR3 extends over 13 amino acids. The CDR3 spells CASSPATGLEAFF. CDR3 bases: TGTGCCAGTAGCCCCGCAACAGGGCTAGAAGCTTTCTTT.

The chain recombines TRBV4-1 with TRBJ2-3, with 7 bases identical to TRBD2. Germline assignment: CDR1 MGHRA and CDR2 YSYEKL. CDR3 length equals 16 residues. V lost 4 bases to trimming and J lost 0 bases; unmatched junction nucleotides: 7. The CDR3 region is CASSRGREFSTDTQYF. In DNA, the CDR3 is TGCGCCAGCAGCCGTGGGCGGGAGTTTAGCACAGATACGCAGTATTTT.

The chain employs TRBV19 and TRBJ1-3; 9 bases match TRBD1. The germline V gene encodes CDR1 LNHDA and CDR2 SQIVND (reference sequence). The CDR3 sequence is 15 residues long. V lost 10 bases and J lost 0; bases outside the gene matches: 7. The CDR3 reads CATQDRGHSGNTIYF. The CDR3 DNA follows: TGTGCCACCCAGGACAGGGGACACTCTGGAAACACCATATATTTT.

The V gene is TRBV5-5, the J gene TRBJ2-3, with TRBD2 matching 7 bases. Germline V gene sequence: CDR1 SGHKS, CDR2 YYEKEE (reference sequence). Trimming took 0 bases from V and 2 from J; bases not matched to a gene: 3. The CDR3 contains 15 residues. The DNA for the CDR3 is TGTGCCAGCAGCTTGGAAGCGGGGTCCACAGATACGCAGTATTTT. Its translation: CASSLEAGSTDTQYF.

The V gene is TRBV6-5, the J gene TRBJ1-4; D possibly corresponds to TRBD1 (5 bases). Germline CDR1 reads MNHEY; CDR2 reads SVGAGI. The CDR3 consists of 16 residues. Deletions cut 2 bases from V and 0 bases from J, with 10 bases between. The chain's CDR3 is CASSYTPQATNEKLFF. The CDR3 DNA sequence: TGTGCCAGCAGTTACACCCCACAGGCAACTAATGAAAAACTGTTTTTT.

The rearrangement joins TRBV9 to TRBJ1-6; TRBD1 matches at 8 bases. The CDR3 length is 14 residues. V gave up 4 bases and J gave up 9 bases; unmatched junction bases: 6. Germline CDR1 is SGDLS and CDR2 is YYNGEE. CDR3: CASSITGGRSPLHF. The CDR3 DNA reads TGTGCCAGCAGCATAACAGGGGGACGTTCACCCCTCCACTTT.

This chain uses TRBV2 with TRBJ2-1, with TRBD2 matching 13 bases. Trimming took 3 bases from V and 6 from J; bases not matched to a gene: 8. The CDR3 loop spans 17 amino acids. The germline CDR1 and CDR2 sequences are SNHLY and FYNNEI. The CDR3 DNA sequence: TGTGCCAGCAGTGATACGCGACTAGCGGGGGGCTCCAATGAGCAGTTCTTC. It yields the protein CASSDTRLAGGSNEQFF.

The chain employs TRBV18 and TRBJ2-5; D is undetermined. The CDR3 is 12 residues long. Trimming stripped 3 bases from V and 2 bases from J, with 4 bases between. Germline lookup yields CDR1 KGHSH and CDR2 LQKENI. CDR3: CASSPRQETQYF. The CDR3 DNA is TGTGCCAGCTCACCCCGACAAGAGACCCAGTACTTC.

V is TRBV5-1 and J is TRBJ1-5; 11 nucleotides match TRBD1. Germline V gene sequence: CDR1 SGHRS, CDR2 YFSETQ. The CDR3 sequence is 15 residues long. J was trimmed by 5 bases and V by 3 bases; bases with no gene match: 4. CDR3 in DNA: TGCGCCAGCAGCTCCGGGACAGGGGGATATCAGCCCCAGCATTTT. Translating gives CASSSGTGGYQPQHF.

The CDR3 nucleotides read TGTGCCAGCAGGAAAGCGGGGGGCCTTAACACCGGGGAGCTGTTTTTT. This sequence encodes CASRKAGGLNTGELFF. This rearrangement joins TRBV27 to TRBJ2-2; 9 bases fit TRBD2. The CDR3 loop spans 16 amino acids. V was pared by 6 bases and J by 2 bases, with 7 bases of the junction left unmatched. CDR1 is MNHEY and CDR2 is SMNVEV in the germline V gene (reference sequence).

The chain links TRBV3-1 (or the pseudogene TRBV3-2) to TRBJ1-5; D ambiguous. The germline gives CDR1 LGHDT, CDR2 YNNKEL (reference sequence). V lost 0 bases, J lost 6 bases, and 9 bases lay in between. This CDR3 has 14 residues. The CDR3 nucleotides read TGTGCCAGCAGCCAAGATCGAGGTAGTCAGCCCCAGCATTTT. It codes for CASSQDRGSQPQHF.

This chain links TRBV6-4 with TRBJ1-2, with D maybe TRBD1 (5 bases). The CDR3 totals 13 residues. From germline, CDR1 is MRHNA and CDR2 SNTAGT. Trimming removed 0 bases from V and 4 bases from J, with 6 bases in between. In DNA, the CDR3 is TGTGCCAGCAGTGACTCGAGGGGCTATGGCTACACCTTC. It yields the protein CASSDSRGYGYTF.

This chain joins TRBV30 and TRBJ1-1; 7 bases align to TRBD1. Germline CDR1 and CDR2: GTSNPN and SVGIG (reference sequence). This CDR3 has 15 amino acids. Losses at the gene ends were 1 base for V and 9 bases for J; bases not matched to a gene: 14. CDR3 residues: CAWSDVPTGRLKAFF. In DNA, the CDR3 is TGTGCCTGGAGTGACGTCCCGACAGGGCGACTGAAAGCTTTCTTT.

This clone was observed a single time. J is TRBJ1-1 and V is TRBV10-3; TRBD1 is a possible D gene (6 bases). This CDR3 has 14 residues. Germline CDR1 reads ENHRY; CDR2 reads SYGVKD. V was pared by 2 bases and J by 4 bases, with 11 bases between. The CDR3 bases are TGTGCCATCAGTGAGCCGGGGGCGACCACTGAAGCTTTCTTT. Amino acids: CAISEPGATTEAFF.

CDR3 residues: CASSPVAGEYEQYF. CDR3 DNA sequence: TGTGCCAGCAGCCCAGTAGCGGGCGAATACGAGCAGTACTTC. The rearrangement joins TRBV3-1 (or the pseudogene TRBV3-2) to TRBJ2-7, with 7 bases lining up with TRBD2. CDR3 length equals 14 residues. Germline V gene sequence: CDR1 LGHDT, CDR2 YNNKEL (reference sequence). After removal of 4 bases from V and 4 bases from J, the junction contained 7 bases not matched to a gene.

For the CDR3, the DNA is TGTGCCAGCAGTTACCAGCCTAGCGGGGACTACGAGCAGTACTTC. Its translation is CASSYQPSGDYEQYF. The chain recombines TRBV6-5 with TRBJ2-7; 9 bases are a match to TRBD2. Germline V gene sequence: CDR1 MNHEY, CDR2 SVGAGI. J gave up 3 bases and V 2 bases, and 5 bases lay outside the gene matches. The CDR3 runs 15 residues.

The genes are TRBV29-1 and TRBJ1-3, with D unresolved. The CDR3 loop spans 12 amino acids. V lost 0 bases and J 4 bases, leaving 4 bases between the germline ends. Germline V gene sequence: CDR1 SQVTM, CDR2 ANQGSEA. The CDR3 nucleotides read TGCAGCGTTGAAGAGCAGGGAAACACCATATATTTT. Translating gives CSVEEQGNTIYF.

The rearrangement uses TRBV6-4 and TRBJ2-1; the D is unclear. Germline V gene data show CDR1 as MRHNA and CDR2 as SNTAGT. This CDR3 has 13 amino acids. V lost 2 bases, J lost 5 bases, and 7 bases lay in between. The CDR3 region is CASSDSSNNEQFF. The CDR3 DNA follows: TGTGCCAGCAGTGACAGCTCGAACAATGAGCAGTTCTTC.

CDR3 amino acids: CASSIRLVTFF. The CDR3 DNA sequence: TGTGCCAGTAGTATACGGCTAGTAACTTTCTTT. The rearrangement links TRBV19 to TRBJ1-1; D remains unclear. The CDR3 length is 11 residues. Trimming shortened V by 2 bases and J by 12 bases, and 10 bases separated the two germline ends. The germline V gene has CDR1 LNHDA and CDR2 SQIVND (reference sequence). Combining the CDR3 with reference TRBV19 and TRBJ1-1 gives the whole variable domain DGGITQSPKYLFRKEGQNVTLSCEQNLNHDAMYWYRQDPGQGLRLIYYSQIVNDFQKGDIAEGYSVSREKKESFPLTVTSAQKNPTAFYLCASSIRLVTFFGQGTRLTVV.

The chain employs TRBV6-5 and TRBJ2-5, with 8 bases lining up with TRBD2. Germline CDR1 MNHEY, CDR2 SVGAGI. The CDR3 is 14 amino acids. V dropped 5 bases and J dropped 5; count of bases not matched to a gene: 7. The CDR3 loop is CASSLWASGETQYF. The CDR3 nucleotides are TGTGCCAGCAGTCTGTGGGCTAGCGGGGAGACCCAGTACTTC.

CDR3 loop: CASSQGTSGVNEQFF. The DNA of the CDR3 is TGTGCCAGCAGCCAGGGGACTAGTGGTGTCAATGAGCAGTTCTTC. The chain has TRBV3-1 (or the pseudogene TRBV3-2) and TRBJ2-1, with 8 bases that match TRBD2. With V trimmed by 3 bases and J by 6 bases, 7 bases remained unmatched. The germline V gene encodes CDR1 LGHDT and CDR2 YNNKEL (reference sequence). There are 15 residues in the CDR3.

This rearrangement joins TRBV2 to TRBJ2-4; no reliable D call. The CDR3 consists of 14 residues. The germline gives CDR1 SNHLY, CDR2 FYNNEI. Trimming removed 7 bases from V and 0 bases from J, with 10 bases in between. CDR3 sequence reads: CASNPLLAKNIQYF. Here the CDR3 DNA reads TGTGCCAGCAATCCCCTCCTAGCCAAAAACATTCAGTACTTC.

CDR3 protein: CASSPKRAGSETQYF. CDR3 bases: TGTGCCAGCAGCCCCAAGAGGGCGGGGTCAGAGACCCAGTACTTC. This sequence joins TRBV7-9 and TRBJ2-5, with D tentatively TRBD2 (6 bases). Trimming pared 5 bases from V and 4 bases from J, leaving 17 bases between. The CDR3 has 15 amino acids. In germline, CDR1 is SEHNR, CDR2 FQNEAQ (reference sequence).

This sequence joins TRBV13 and TRBJ1-2; unclear D gene. Trimming took off 5 bases at V and 2 bases at J, with 15 bases between the two ends. The CDR3 is 15 residues long. The germline V gene encodes CDR1 PRHDT and CDR2 FYEKMQ (reference sequence). CDR3 residues: CASSHRTFSNYGYTF. The CDR3, as DNA: TGTGCCAGCAGCCACCGGACGTTCTCGAACTATGGCTACACCTTC.

The chain joins TRBV7-9 to TRBJ2-3; no definite D call. CDR1 SEHNR and CDR2 FQNEAQ come from the germline V gene (reference sequence). Trimming removed 5 bases at V and 0 bases at J, with 15 bases between. The CDR3 covers 16 residues. The CDR3 DNA sequence: TGTGCCAGCAGCCCCCTCCAAGCGACTAGCACAGATACGCAGTATTTT. This gives the protein CASSPLQATSTDTQYF.